This T cell receptor beta chain was profiled in a study of vaccination effects on CD4 cells after COVID-19. TCRdb's copy holds only in-frame clones and misses some; the assay was immunoSEQ multiplex PCR. The data hold 55,000 to 80,000 clones, with 75% to 85% observed a single time. About this clone: Antigen: not known.

Expansion with viral peptide pools was applied to antigen-specific CD4+ T cells by the ViraFEST assay prior to sequencing. Having been cultured for 10 days, the cells underwent CD4+ T cell isolation. In the vaccine recipients, nucleocapsid antibodies were negative and there was no prior SARS-CoV-2 infection. V was shortened by 4 bases and J by 6 bases, with 22 bases between the two germline ends. The CDR3 has 17 amino acids. Germline V lookup: CDR1 SGHRS, CDR2 YFSETQ. The clonotype comes from a human donor who received a COVID-19 vaccine. The sample here was CD4+ T cells from PBMCs cultured with SARS-CoV-2 spike peptides, taken before COVID-19 vaccination. V usage is TRBV5-1 and J usage is TRBJ2-2, with a tentative D call TRBD1 (6 bases). The CDR3 nucleotides are TGCGCCAGCAGCCTGGGAATTGATGGGACACCGGCCGGGGAGCTGTTTTTT. It translates to CASSLGIDGTPAGELFF.